This T cell receptor beta chain was identified during a study of human T cells and chemical hapten exposure. At the level of the study: On roughly 2 cm by roughly 2 cm of upper inner arm skin, sensitization was performed with 2% DPC. Per-sample TCR yield variability stemmed mainly from small pooled library volume differences. The study patch tested 0.01% DPC on the upper back and read results at 6 days.

TCRdb reprocessed the RACE reads via MiXCR and lists one record per CDR3 protein. The sample consists of about 380,000 distinct CDR3 sequences, approximately 5.1% of them appearing once. This clonotype showed up many times. The CDR3 contains 15 residues. V lost 4 bases, J lost 7 bases, and 9 bases stayed unmatched. Germline V gives CDR1 MDHEN, CDR2 SYDVKM. The time point: pre-sensitization, week 0. Treatment reported: therapeutic diphenylcyclopropenone sensitization with weekly scalp DPC. Blood draws came before every patch-test application. The specimen comprised whole blood, sampled in connection with sensitization to the hapten diphenylcyclopropenone (DPC). The origin of this receptor is a woman aged 50 to 60 with alopecia areata. Some clones in this sample may be carry-over from other donors' samples. The V call is TRBV28, the J call TRBJ1-5, with 8 bases matching TRBD1. The CDR3 bases are TGTGCCAGCAGTTCGCCAGGGGGCTCGAGGCAGCCCCAGCATTTT. Translating gives CASSSPGGSRQPQHF. Full variable domain (rest looked up from reference TRBV28 and TRBJ1-5): DVKVTQSSRYLVKRTGEKVFLECVQDMDHENMFWYRQDPGLGLRLIYFSYDVKMKEKGDIPEGYSVSREKKERFSLILESASTNQTSMYLCASSSPGGSRQPQHFGDGTRLSIL.